This TCR beta chain was retrieved from a study of T cells after yellow fever vaccination. Study details: SMART-Seq v4 Ultra Low Input handled preparation of low-cell-number fractions. Notes on the study in general: Few clonotypes appeared in both CD4 and CD8 compartments. Contaminating bulk clonotypes could be abundant in FACS-sorted repertoires. Re-detected after boosting: most primary clones, around 97% of CD4 and around 86% of CD8.

The germline CDR1 and CDR2 sequences are SGHDN and FVKESK. The CDR3 covers 16 residues. V gave up 4 bases and J gave up 4 bases; unmatched junction bases: 3. TCRdb ran MiXCR on the 5' RACE reads and lists one entry per CDR3 protein. The data hold more than 250,000 distinct CDR3 sequences, with 6.8% observed a single time. A word on this clonotype: Its target is unknown.

The chain combines TRBV14 with TRBJ2-1, with 14 bases matching TRBD2. This receptor was identified in a man between 18 and 29 years old who received the YFV17D yellow fever vaccine. Material: PBMCs, obtained around 45 days after the first yellow fever vaccination. The DNA of the CDR3 is TGTGCCAGCAGCCGAGGGACTAGCGGGGGTTACAATGAGCAGTTCTTC. Translation gives CASSRGTSGGYNEQFF.